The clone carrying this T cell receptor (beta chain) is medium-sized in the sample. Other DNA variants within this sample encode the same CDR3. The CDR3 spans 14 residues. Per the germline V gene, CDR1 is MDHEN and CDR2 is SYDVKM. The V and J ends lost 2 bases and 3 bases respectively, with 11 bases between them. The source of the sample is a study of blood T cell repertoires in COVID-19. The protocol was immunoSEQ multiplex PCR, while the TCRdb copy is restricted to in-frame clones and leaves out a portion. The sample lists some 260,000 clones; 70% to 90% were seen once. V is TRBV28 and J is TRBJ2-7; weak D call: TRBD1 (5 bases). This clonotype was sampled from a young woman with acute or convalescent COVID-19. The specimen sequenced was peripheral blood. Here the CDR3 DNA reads TGTGCCAGCAGTTTAGGGCAGGGCGGCTACGAGCAGTACTTC. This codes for CASSLGQGGYEQYF.